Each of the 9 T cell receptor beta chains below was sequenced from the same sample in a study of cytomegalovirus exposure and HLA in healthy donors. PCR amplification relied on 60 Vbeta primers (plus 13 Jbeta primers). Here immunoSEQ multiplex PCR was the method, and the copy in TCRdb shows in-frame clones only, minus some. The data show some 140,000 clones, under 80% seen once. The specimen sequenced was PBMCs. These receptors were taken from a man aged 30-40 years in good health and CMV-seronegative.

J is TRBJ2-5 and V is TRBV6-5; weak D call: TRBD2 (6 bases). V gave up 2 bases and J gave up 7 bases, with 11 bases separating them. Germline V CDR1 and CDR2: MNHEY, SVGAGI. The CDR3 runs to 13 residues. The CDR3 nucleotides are TGTGCCAGCAGTTACGGGGACGGGGGGACCCAGTACTTC. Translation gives CASSYGDGGTQYF.

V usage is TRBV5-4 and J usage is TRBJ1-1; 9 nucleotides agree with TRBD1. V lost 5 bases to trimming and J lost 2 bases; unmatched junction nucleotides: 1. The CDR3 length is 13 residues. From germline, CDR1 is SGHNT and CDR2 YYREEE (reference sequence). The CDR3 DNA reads TGTGCCAGCAGGACAGGGGGAAACACTGAAGCTTTCTTT. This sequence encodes CASRTGGNTEAFF.

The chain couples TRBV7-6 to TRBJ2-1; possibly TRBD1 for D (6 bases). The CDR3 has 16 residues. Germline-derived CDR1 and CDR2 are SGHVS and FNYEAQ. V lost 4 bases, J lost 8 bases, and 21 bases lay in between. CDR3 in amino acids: CASSSGNRVVWDEQFF. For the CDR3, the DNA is TGTGCCAGCAGCTCGGGGAACAGGGTCGTCTGGGATGAGCAGTTCTTC.

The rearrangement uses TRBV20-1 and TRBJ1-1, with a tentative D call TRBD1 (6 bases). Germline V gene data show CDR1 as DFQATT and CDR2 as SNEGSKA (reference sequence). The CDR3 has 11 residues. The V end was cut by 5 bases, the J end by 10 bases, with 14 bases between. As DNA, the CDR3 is TGCAGTGCTGGGGGGGGGCCCGGAGCTTTCTTT. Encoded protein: CSAGGGPGAFF.

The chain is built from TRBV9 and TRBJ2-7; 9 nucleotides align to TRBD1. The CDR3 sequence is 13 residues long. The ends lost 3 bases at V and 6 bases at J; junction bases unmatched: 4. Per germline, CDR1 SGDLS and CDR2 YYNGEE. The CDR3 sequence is CASSAGQGREQYF. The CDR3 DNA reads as TGTGCCAGCAGCGCGGGACAGGGTCGCGAGCAGTACTTC.

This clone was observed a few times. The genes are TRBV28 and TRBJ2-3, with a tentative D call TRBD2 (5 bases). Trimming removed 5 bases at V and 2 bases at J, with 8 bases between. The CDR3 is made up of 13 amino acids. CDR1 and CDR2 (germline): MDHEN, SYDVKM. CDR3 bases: TGTGCCAGCAGTCTCGGACTCACAGATACGCAGTATTTT. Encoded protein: CASSLGLTDTQYF. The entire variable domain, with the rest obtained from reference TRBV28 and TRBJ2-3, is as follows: DVKVTQSSRYLVKRTGEKVFLECVQDMDHENMFWYRQDPGLGLRLIYFSYDVKMKEKGDIPEGYSVSREKKERFSLILESASTNQTSMYLCASSLGLTDTQYFGPGTRLTVL.

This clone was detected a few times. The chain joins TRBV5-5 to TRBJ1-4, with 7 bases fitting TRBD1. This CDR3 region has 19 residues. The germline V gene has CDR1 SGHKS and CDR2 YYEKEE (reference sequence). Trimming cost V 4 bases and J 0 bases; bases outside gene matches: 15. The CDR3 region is CASSPWTGGPYATNEKLFF. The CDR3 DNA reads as TGTGCCAGCAGCCCGTGGACAGGAGGCCCCTACGCAACTAATGAAAAACTGTTTTTT.

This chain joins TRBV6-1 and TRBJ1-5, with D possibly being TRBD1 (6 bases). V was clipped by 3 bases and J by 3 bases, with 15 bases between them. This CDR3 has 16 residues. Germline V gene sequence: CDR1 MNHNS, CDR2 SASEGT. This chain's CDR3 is CASSEVQGPFNQPQHF. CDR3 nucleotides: TGTGCCAGCAGTGAGGTACAGGGCCCATTCAATCAGCCCCAGCATTTT.

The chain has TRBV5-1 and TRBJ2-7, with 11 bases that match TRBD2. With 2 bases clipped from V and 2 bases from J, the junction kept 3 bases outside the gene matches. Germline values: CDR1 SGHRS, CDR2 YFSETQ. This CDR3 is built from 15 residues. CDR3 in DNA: TGCGCCAGCAGCTTACTAGCGGGAGCAACCTACGAGCAGTACTTC. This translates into CASSLLAGATYEQYF.